Included here is one TCR beta chain sequence, with context. With 5 bases clipped from V and 4 bases from J, the junction kept 16 bases outside the gene matches. From germline, CDR1 is MGHRA and CDR2 YSYEKL. The CDR3 has 17 amino acids. This record comes from a study of blood T cell repertoires in COVID-19. As handled by the study authors: For nucleated cells, counts were estimated from reference gene primer amplification. Profiled with immunoSEQ multiplex PCR; TCRdb holds only in-frame clones, not every one. That table supplies the V and J calls and clone size; D and trimming were determined from the DNA. The table includes more than 65,000 clones, about 86% detected once.

The sequenced sample consisted of peripheral blood. The clonotype comes from a man aged 50 or older with active COVID-19. The V gene is TRBV4-1, the J gene TRBJ2-5, with 7 nucleotides matching TRBD1. In DNA, the CDR3 is TGCGCCAGCAGCACCCAAACCGGGACAGAGGGCTTAGAGACCCAGTACTTC. Its protein is CASSTQTGTEGLETQYF.